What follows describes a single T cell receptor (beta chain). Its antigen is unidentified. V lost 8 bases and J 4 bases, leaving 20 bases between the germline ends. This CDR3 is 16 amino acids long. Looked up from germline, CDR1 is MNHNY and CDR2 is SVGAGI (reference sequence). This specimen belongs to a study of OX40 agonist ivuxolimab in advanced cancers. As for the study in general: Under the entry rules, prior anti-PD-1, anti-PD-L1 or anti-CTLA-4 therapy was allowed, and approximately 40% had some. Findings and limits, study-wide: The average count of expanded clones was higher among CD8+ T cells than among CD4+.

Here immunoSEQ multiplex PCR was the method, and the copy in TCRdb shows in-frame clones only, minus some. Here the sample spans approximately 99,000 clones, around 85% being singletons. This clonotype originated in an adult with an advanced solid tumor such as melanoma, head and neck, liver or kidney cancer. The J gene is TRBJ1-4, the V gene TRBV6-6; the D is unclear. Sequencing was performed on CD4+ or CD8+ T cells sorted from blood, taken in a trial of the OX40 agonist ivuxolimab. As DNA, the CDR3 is TGTGCCAGCGGCAACGCGGGTGCTACCCTTAATGAAAAACTGTTTTTT. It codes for CASGNAGATLNEKLFF.